This T cell receptor (beta chain) was sequenced for a study of cytomegalovirus exposure and HLA in healthy donors. Whole-study context: In an earlier analysis, around 100 million unique TCR beta sequences were found from some 180 million T cells.

Use of 60 Vbeta and 13 Jbeta primers characterized the PCR. Measured with immunoSEQ multiplex PCR; TCRdb has only the in-frame clones, and not every one. The table records around 96,000 clones, around 60% of them present only once. Unmatched junction bases numbered 3, after V lost 1 base and J lost 4 bases. Per germline, CDR1 SGHVS and CDR2 FNYEAQ. The CDR3 spans 17 residues. Findings of the study overall: The CMV antigen specificity of a few CMV-associated chains was confirmed through in vitro analysis. A later analysis linked a missense variant in DCLRE1C to the trimming of TCR beta V and J genes. Later work showed greater clonal expansion in HLA-associated TCR beta chains than in equally common others.

About this clone: Its specificity is unknown.

Sequenced: PBMCs. The J gene is TRBJ2-1, the V gene TRBV7-6; 14 nucleotides agree with TRBD2. This clonotype was obtained from a man aged 60 to 75 in good health and CMV-seronegative. CDR3 sequence reads: CASSLVGLAGEYNEQFF. CDR3 DNA: TGTGCCAGCAGCTTAGTGGGACTAGCGGGAGAATACAATGAGCAGTTCTTC.